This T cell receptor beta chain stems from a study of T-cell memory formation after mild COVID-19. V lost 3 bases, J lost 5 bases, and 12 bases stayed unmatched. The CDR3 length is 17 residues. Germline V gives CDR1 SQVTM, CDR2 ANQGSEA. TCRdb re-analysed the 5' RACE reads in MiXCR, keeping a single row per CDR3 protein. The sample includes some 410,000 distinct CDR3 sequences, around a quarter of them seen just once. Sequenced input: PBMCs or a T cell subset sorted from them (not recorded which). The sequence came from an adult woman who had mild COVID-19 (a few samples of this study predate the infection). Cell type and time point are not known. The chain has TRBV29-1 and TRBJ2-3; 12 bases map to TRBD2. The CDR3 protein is CSVDRRLTSGGRDTQYF. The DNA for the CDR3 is TGCAGCGTTGATAGAAGATTGACTAGCGGGGGAAGAGATACGCAGTATTTT.